These 12 T cell receptor beta chains were all obtained from the same sample, sequenced in a study of T cell clonotyping in hematopoietic cell transplantation. Here immunoSEQ multiplex PCR was the method, and the copy in TCRdb shows in-frame clones only, minus some. The sample holds roughly 13,000 clones; approximately 80% are singletons and the top ten take 16%. Time point given: recipient sample about 28 days before transplant, after cytoreduction. Sequencing used peripheral blood mononuclear cells, obtained before stem cell transplant. These receptors were collected from a man between 60 and 70 years old with acute myeloid leukemia. Some clones in this sample may be carry-over from other donors' samples.

The rearrangement joins TRBV5-6 to TRBJ1-6, with 10 positions matching TRBD1. The CDR3 contains 16 residues. CDR1 and CDR2 (germline): SGHDT, YYEEEE. V was clipped by 4 bases and J by 4 bases; unmatched bases: 5. The CDR3 reads CASSMGQGRYNSPLHF. The CDR3 DNA reads TGTGCCAGCAGCATGGGACAGGGGCGGTATAATTCACCCCTCCACTTT.

This clone was recorded only once. CDR3: CASSLGALGEQYF. Written as DNA, the CDR3 is TGTGCCAGCAGTTTGGGGGCTTTGGGCGAGCAGTACTTC. The V gene is TRBV28, the J gene TRBJ2-7; possible D gene TRBD1, 6 bases. CDR1 is MDHEN, CDR2 SYDVKM, per germline. V shed 3 bases and J shed 6 bases, with 12 bases lying between them. This CDR3 spans 13 amino acids.

The rearrangement joins TRBV7-8 to TRBJ1-1; 8 bases line up with TRBD1. CDR3 length equals 15 residues. V shed 5 bases, J shed 0 bases, and the junction held 5 bases outside the gene matches. Germline values: CDR1 SGHVS, CDR2 FQNEAQ. The CDR3 sequence is CASSPWTGLNTEAFF. CDR3 DNA sequence: TGTGCCAGCAGCCCATGGACAGGGTTGAACACTGAAGCTTTCTTT.

The chain is built from TRBV4-3 and TRBJ1-2; no clear D. Germline assignment: CDR1 LGHNA and CDR2 YSLEER. Trimming pared 0 bases from V and 0 bases from J, leaving 14 bases between. The CDR3 has 17 amino acids. The CDR3 nucleotides read TGCGCCAGCAGCCAAGATATTTTAGGGCGGACTAACTATGGCTACACCTTC. Encoded protein: CASSQDILGRTNYGYTF.

The chain links TRBV11-2 to TRBJ1-2, with D hard to call. The V gene's germline CDR1 is SGHAT and CDR2 FQNNGV. The CDR3 totals 14 residues. The V end was cut by 5 bases, the J end by 4 bases, with 14 bases between. CDR3 amino acids: CASSPGLEVYGYTF. The DNA of the CDR3 is TGTGCCAGCAGCCCCGGCCTAGAGGTCTATGGCTACACCTTC.

This chain connects TRBV4-3 to TRBJ1-5; no definite D call. The CDR3 runs to 15 residues. V lost 1 base, J lost 7 bases, and 14 bases lay in between. Germline loops: CDR1 LGHNA, CDR2 YSLEER. CDR3 region: CASSQVLAVKQPQHF. CDR3 DNA: TGCGCCAGCAGCCAAGTTTTGGCAGTCAAGCAGCCCCAGCATTTT.

This clone has just one count. V gene TRBV5-6 combines with J gene TRBJ2-1; D tentatively reads TRBD1 or TRBD2 (5 bases each). The CDR3 is 16 amino acids. Germline lookup yields CDR1 SGHDT and CDR2 YYEEEE. With 0 bases removed from V and 1 base from J, the gap between germline ends came to 11 bases. As DNA, the CDR3 is TGTGCCAGCAGCTTGGTGGGGGTTAGGTCCTACAATGAGCAGTTCTTC. Its protein product is CASSLVGVRSYNEQFF. The entire variable domain, with the rest obtained from reference TRBV5-6 and TRBJ2-1, is as follows: DAGVTQSPTHLIKTRGQQVTLRCSPKSGHDTVSWYQQALGQGPQFIFQYYEEEERQRGNFPDRFSGHQFPNYSSELNVNALLLGDSALYLCASSLVGVRSYNEQFFGPGTRLTVL.

A single count supports this clone. The J gene is TRBJ2-1, the V gene TRBV7-6, with TRBD1 matching over 8 bases. This CDR3 region has 16 residues. CDR1 is SGHVS, CDR2 FNYEAQ, per germline. V lost 2 bases, J lost 4 bases, and 7 bases stayed unmatched. Here the CDR3 DNA reads TGTGCCAGCAGCTTAAGTGGGGGACAGGTATACAATGAGCAGTTCTTC. This gives the protein CASSLSGGQVYNEQFF.

The chain employs TRBV19 and TRBJ1-4; D not resolved. The V end lost 1 base, the J end lost 2 bases, and 5 bases lay between the germline ends. There are 14 residues in the CDR3. Looked up from germline, CDR1 is LNHDA and CDR2 is SQIVND (reference sequence). The CDR3 nucleotides are TGTGCCAGTAGTATAGGTCAGACTAATGAAAAACTGTTTTTT. It specifies CASSIGQTNEKLFF.

In nucleotides, the CDR3 is TGTGCCAGTAGTAGTCAAAGCACAGATACGCAGTATTTT. This gives the protein CASSSQSTDTQYF. The chain has TRBV19 and TRBJ2-3, with no clear D. Germline V gene sequence: CDR1 LNHDA, CDR2 SQIVND (reference sequence). This CDR3 region has 13 residues. The V and J ends lost 4 bases and 0 bases respectively, with 5 bases between them.

The genes are TRBV6-1 and TRBJ2-7; D gene uncertain. The CDR3 totals 14 residues. Germline V gives CDR1 MNHNS, CDR2 SASEGT. With 4 bases removed from V and 0 bases from J, the gap between germline ends came to 10 bases. The CDR3 region is CASSGGRTSYEQYF. In DNA form, the CDR3 reads TGTGCCAGCAGTGGAGGACGGACCTCCTACGAGCAGTACTTC.

This clone has more than one count but fewer than ten. CDR3 protein: CATSRVPDTEAFF. The CDR3 bases are TGTGCCACCAGCAGAGTTCCAGATACTGAAGCTTTCTTT. The V and J genes are TRBV15 and TRBJ1-1; D is unclear. The CDR3 is 13 residues long. CDR1 is LNHNV and CDR2 is YYDKDF in the germline V gene (reference sequence). V was pared by 1 base and J by 5 bases, with 8 bases between.